This TCR beta chain appears in the sequencing data of a study of blood T cell repertoires in COVID-19. Study-wide background: Sites in the United States, Italy and Spain provided acute and convalescent COVID-19 samples. The analysed material was cDNA or gDNA that came from T cells, B-cell-depleted T cells, or PBMCs.

Study processing details: Amplification with reference gene primers provided the estimates of nucleated cell counts. This table comes from immunoSEQ multiplex PCR, and its TCRdb copy is limited to in-frame clones, with some not included. D and trimming were read from the DNA, whereas the V and J calls and clone size are those reported in that table. Of more than 80,000 clones detected, less than 75% appear once; the ten largest clones hold about 26%. Per germline, CDR1 MNHNS and CDR2 SASEGT. The CDR3 spans 17 residues. Trimming took 4 bases from V and 0 from J; bases not matched to a gene: 3. The chain joins TRBV6-1 to TRBJ2-6; 10 bases align to TRBD2. This TCR was sampled from a woman in her sixties or seventies in a cohort sampled during active or convalescent COVID-19. Source material: peripheral blood. This CDR3 reads CASSGTSGPSGANVLTF. In nucleotides, the CDR3 is TGTGCCAGCAGTGGGACTAGCGGACCCTCTGGGGCCAACGTCCTGACTTTC.